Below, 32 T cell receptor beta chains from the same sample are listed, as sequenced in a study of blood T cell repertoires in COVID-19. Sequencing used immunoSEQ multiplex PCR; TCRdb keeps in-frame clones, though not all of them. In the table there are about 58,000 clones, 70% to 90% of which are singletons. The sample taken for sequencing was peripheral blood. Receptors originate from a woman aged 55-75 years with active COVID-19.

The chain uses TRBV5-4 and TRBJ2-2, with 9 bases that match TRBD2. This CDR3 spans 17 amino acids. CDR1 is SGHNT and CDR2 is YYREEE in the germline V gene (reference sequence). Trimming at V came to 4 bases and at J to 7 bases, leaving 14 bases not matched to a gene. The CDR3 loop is CASSASSRGGRGGELFF. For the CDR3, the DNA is TGTGCCAGCAGCGCCTCCTCGCGGGGGGGCCGGGGCGGGGAGCTGTTTTTT. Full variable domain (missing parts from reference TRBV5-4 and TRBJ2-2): ETGVTQSPTHLIKTRGQQVTLRCSSQSGHNTVSWYQQALGQGPQFIFQYYREEENGRGNFPPRFSGLQFPNYSSELNVNALELDDSALYLCASSASSRGGRGGELFFGEGSRLTVL.

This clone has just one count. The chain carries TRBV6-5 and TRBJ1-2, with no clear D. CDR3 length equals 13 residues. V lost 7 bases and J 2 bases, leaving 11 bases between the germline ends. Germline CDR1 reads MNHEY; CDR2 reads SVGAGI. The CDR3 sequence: CASTTAPNYGYTF. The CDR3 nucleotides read TGTGCCAGCACCACAGCTCCGAACTATGGCTACACCTTC.

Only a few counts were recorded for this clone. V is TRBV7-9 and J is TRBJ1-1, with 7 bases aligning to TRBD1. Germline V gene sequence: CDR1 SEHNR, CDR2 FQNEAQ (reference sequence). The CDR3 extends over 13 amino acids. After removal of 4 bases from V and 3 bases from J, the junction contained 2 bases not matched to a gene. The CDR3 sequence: CASSSQGYTEAFF. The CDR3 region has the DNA TGTGCCAGCAGCTCACAGGGGTACACTGAAGCTTTCTTT.

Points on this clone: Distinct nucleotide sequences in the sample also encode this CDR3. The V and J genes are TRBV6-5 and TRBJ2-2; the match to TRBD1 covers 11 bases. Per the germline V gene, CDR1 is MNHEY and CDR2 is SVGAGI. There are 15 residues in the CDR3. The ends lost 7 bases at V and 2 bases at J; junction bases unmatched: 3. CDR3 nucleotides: TGTGCCAGCACTGGGACAGGGGGAAACACCGGGGAGCTGTTTTTT. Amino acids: CASTGTGGNTGELFF.

The CDR3 bases are TGTGCCAGCAGTTACCAGGACTTATCACCCCTCCACTTT. This encodes CASSYQDLSPLHF. The chain links TRBV6-5 to TRBJ1-6; D gene unclear. The ends were cut back, 2 bases at V and 10 bases at J, with 9 bases in the middle. The CDR3 contains 13 residues. Looked up from germline, CDR1 is MNHEY and CDR2 is SVGAGI.

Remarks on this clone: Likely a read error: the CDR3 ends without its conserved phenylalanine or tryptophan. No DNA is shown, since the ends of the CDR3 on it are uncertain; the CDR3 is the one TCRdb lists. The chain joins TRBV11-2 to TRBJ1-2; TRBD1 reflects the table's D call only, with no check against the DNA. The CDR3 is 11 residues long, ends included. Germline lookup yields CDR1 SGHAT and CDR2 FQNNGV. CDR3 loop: CASSLQGQPRL.

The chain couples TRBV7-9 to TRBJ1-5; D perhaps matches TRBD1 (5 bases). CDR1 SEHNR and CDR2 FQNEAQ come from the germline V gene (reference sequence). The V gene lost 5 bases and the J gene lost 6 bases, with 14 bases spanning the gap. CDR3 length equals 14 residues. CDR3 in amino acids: CASSHSGMGQPQHF. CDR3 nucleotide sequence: TGTGCCAGCAGCCACTCAGGGATGGGTCAGCCCCAGCATTTT.

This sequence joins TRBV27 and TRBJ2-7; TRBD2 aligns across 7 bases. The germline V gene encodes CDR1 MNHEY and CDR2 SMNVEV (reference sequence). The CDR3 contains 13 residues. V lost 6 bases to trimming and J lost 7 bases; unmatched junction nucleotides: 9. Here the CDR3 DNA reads TGTGCCAGCAGACCTTGGGGGAGGGCGGAGCAGTACTTC. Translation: CASRPWGRAEQYF.

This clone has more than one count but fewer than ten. The CDR3 spells CASSRDSHSGNTIYF. The CDR3, as DNA: TGTGCCAGCAGCCGGGACAGCCACTCTGGAAACACCATATATTTT. The rearrangement links TRBV7-6 to TRBJ1-3; 7 nucleotides align to TRBD1. The germline CDR1 and CDR2 sequences are SGHVS and FNYEAQ. The CDR3 totals 15 residues. The ends lost 5 bases at V and 0 bases at J; junction bases unmatched: 4.

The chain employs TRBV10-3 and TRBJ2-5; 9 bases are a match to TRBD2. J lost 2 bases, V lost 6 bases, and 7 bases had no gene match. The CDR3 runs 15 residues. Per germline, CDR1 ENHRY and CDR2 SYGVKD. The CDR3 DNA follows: TGTGCCATCAGGGGAGGAAGCGGGGGGCAAGAGACCCAGTACTTC. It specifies CAIRGGSGGQETQYF.

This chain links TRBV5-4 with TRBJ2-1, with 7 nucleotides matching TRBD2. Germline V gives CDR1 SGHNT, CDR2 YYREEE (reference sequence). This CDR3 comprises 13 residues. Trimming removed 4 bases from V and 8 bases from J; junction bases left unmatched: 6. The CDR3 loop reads CASSRLAVDEQFF. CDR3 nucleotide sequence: TGTGCCAGCAGCCGACTAGCTGTGGATGAGCAGTTCTTC.

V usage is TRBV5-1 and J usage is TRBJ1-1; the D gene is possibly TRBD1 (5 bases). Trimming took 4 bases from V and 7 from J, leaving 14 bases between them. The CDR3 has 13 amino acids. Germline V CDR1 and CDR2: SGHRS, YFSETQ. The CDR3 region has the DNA TGCGCCAGCAGCAACGGACAAGTAAATGAAGCTTTCTTT. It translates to CASSNGQVNEAFF.

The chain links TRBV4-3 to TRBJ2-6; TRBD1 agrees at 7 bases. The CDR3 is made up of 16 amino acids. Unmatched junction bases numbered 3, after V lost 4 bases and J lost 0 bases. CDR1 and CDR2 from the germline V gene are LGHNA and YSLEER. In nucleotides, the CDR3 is TGCGCCAGCAGCCCGAGACAGGGCTCTGGGGCCAACGTCCTGACTTTC. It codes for CASSPRQGSGANVLTF.

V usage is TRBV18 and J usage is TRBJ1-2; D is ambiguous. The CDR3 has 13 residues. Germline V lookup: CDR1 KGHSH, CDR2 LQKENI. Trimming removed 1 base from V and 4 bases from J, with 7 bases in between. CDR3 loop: CASSPQLVYGYTF. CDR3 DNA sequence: TGTGCCAGCTCACCACAACTGGTCTATGGCTACACCTTC. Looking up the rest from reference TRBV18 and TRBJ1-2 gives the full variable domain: NAGVMQNPRHLVRRRGQEARLRCSPMKGHSHVYWYRQLPEEGLKFMVYLQKENIIDESGMPKERFSAEFPKEGPSILRIQQVVRGDSAAYFCASSPQLVYGYTFGSGTRLTVV.

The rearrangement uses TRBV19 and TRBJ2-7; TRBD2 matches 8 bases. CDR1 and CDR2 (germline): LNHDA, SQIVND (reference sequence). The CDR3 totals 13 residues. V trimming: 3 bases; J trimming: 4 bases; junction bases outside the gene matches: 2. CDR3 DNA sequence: TGTGCCAGTAGTATCGGGGGGGCTTACGAGCAGTACTTC. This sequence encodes CASSIGGAYEQYF.

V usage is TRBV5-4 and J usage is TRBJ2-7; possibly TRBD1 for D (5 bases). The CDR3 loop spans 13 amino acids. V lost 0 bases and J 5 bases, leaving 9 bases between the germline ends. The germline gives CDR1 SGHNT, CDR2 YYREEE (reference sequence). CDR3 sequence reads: CASSLGRANEQYF. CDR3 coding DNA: TGTGCCAGCAGCTTGGGCAGGGCCAACGAGCAGTACTTC.

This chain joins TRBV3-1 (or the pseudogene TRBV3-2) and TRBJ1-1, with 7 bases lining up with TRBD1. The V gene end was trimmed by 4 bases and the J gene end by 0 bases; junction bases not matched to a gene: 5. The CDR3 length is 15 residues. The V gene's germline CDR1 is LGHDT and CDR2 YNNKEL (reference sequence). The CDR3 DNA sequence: TGTGCCAGCAGCCCCCAGGGGGGAGTGAACACTGAAGCTTTCTTT. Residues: CASSPQGGVNTEAFF.

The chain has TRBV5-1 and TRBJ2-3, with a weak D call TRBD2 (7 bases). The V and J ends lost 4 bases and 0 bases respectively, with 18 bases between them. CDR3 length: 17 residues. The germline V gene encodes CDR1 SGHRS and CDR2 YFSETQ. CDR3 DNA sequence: TGCGCCAGCAGCCTGCTAGGGGGGGGCCCGAGCACAGATACGCAGTATTTT. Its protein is CASSLLGGGPSTDTQYF.

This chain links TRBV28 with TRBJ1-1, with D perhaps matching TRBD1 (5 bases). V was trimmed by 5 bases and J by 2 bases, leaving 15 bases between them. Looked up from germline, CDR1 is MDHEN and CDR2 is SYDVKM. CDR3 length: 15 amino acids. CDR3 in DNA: TGTGCCAGCAGTCCCGCGGCAGGGTCCAACACTGAAGCTTTCTTT. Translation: CASSPAAGSNTEAFF.

The CDR3 reads CASSLPGTSDTVSQETQYF. The CDR3 DNA sequence: TGTGCCAGCAGCTTACCGGGGACTAGCGATACGGTGAGCCAAGAGACCCAGTACTTC. J is TRBJ2-5 and V is TRBV7-9; 10 bases map to TRBD2. Losses at the gene ends were 2 bases for V and 1 base for J; bases not matched to a gene: 13. This CDR3 has 19 residues. Germline CDR1 and CDR2: SEHNR and FQNEAQ (reference sequence).

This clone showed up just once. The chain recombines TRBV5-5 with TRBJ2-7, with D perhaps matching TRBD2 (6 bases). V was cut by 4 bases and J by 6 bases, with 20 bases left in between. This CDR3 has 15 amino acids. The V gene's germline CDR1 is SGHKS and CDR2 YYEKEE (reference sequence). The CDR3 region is CASSRRDGGIGEQYF. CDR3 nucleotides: TGTGCCAGCAGCCGGAGGGACGGGGGAATCGGCGAGCAGTACTTC.

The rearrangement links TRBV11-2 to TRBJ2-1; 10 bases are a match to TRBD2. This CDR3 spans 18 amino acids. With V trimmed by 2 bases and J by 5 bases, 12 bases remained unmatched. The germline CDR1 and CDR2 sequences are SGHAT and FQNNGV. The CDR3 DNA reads TGTGCCAGCAGCTTAAAGGTCGGTAGCGGGGGGCCCAACAATGAGCAGTTCTTC. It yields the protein CASSLKVGSGGPNNEQFF.

CDR3 loop: CASSIGLAGALNEQFF. The CDR3 bases are TGTGCCAGTAGTATAGGACTAGCGGGGGCCCTTAATGAGCAGTTCTTC. V gene TRBV19 combines with J gene TRBJ2-1; 12 bases match TRBD2. CDR1 is LNHDA, CDR2 SQIVND, per germline (reference sequence). Trimming cost V 1 base and J 7 bases; bases outside gene matches: 5. CDR3 length: 16 residues.

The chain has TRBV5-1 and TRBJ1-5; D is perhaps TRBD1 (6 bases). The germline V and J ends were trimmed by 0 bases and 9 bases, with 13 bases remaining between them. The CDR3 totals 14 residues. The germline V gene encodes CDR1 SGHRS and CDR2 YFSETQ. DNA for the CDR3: TGCGCCAGCAGCTTGGATGAGGGGGAACGGCCCCAGCATTTT. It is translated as CASSLDEGERPQHF.

The CDR3 DNA reads TGTGCCAGCAGCCGTTTGGACAGGGGAGCTGGGGCCAACGTCCTGACTTTC. Protein product: CASSRLDRGAGANVLTF. The rearrangement uses TRBV5-6 and TRBJ2-6, with 9 bases aligning to TRBD1. The CDR3 has 17 amino acids. V was clipped by 4 bases and J by 2 bases; unmatched bases: 7. CDR1 and CDR2 (germline): SGHDT, YYEEEE.

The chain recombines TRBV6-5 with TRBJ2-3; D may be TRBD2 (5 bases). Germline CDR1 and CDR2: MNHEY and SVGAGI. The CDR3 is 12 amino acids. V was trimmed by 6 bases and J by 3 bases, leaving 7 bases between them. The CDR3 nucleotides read TGTGCCAGCAGCTGGAGGACAGATACGCAGTATTTT. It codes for CASSWRTDTQYF.

CDR3 in amino acids: CASSARTNHEQYF. The CDR3 DNA is TGCGCCAGCAGTGCCAGGACTAATCACGAGCAGTACTTC. The chain carries TRBV10-2 and TRBJ2-7; D is perhaps TRBD2 (6 bases). The CDR3 loop spans 13 amino acids. The V end lost 4 bases, the J end lost 5 bases, and 12 bases lay between the germline ends. Germline V lookup: CDR1 WSHSY, CDR2 SAAADI.

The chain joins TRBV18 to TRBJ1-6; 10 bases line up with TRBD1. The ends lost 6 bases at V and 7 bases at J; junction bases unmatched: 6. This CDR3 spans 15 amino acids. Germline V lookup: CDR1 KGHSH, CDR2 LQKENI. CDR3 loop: CASSPQTGGNSPLHF. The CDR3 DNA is TGTGCCAGCTCGCCCCAGACAGGGGGCAATTCACCCCTCCACTTT.

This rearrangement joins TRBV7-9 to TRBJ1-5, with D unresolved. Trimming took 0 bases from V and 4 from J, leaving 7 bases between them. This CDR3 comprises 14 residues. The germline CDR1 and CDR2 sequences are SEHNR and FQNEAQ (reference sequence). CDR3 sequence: CASSLAGANQPQHF. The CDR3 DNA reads TGTGCCAGCAGCTTAGCGGGCGCAAATCAGCCCCAGCATTTT.

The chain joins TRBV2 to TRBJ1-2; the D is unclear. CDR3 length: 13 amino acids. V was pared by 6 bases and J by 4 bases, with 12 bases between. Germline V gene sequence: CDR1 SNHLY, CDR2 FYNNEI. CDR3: CASSQQLSYGYTF. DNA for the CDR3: TGTGCCAGCAGCCAACAGCTATCCTATGGCTACACCTTC.

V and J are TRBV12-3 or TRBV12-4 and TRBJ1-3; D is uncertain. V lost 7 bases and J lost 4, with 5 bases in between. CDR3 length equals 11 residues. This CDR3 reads CASTVGNTIYF. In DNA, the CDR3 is TGTGCCAGCACCGTCGGAAACACCATATATTTT.

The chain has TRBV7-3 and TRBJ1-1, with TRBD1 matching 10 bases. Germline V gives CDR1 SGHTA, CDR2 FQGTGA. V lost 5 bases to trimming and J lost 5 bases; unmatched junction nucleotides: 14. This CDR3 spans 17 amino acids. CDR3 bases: TGTGCCAGCAGCCCAAGACAGGGGGCGCGAGGGAAGACTGAAGCTTTCTTT. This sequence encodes CASSPRQGARGKTEAFF.